This T cell receptor beta chain was captured by sequencing in a study of metastatic and nonmetastatic thyroid tumors. Study context: Blood and tumor or nodule tissue repertoires from malignant and benign thyroid patients were compared.

Patients underwent thyroid surgery, and none had received any treatment before it. Overall study results and limits: Significantly higher TCR beta diversity was reportedly seen in malignant thyroid tumors than benign nodules, in blood and tumor.

This clone occurred many times. Its antigen is currently unknown. CDR1 and CDR2 from the germline V gene are SGHRS and YFSETQ. CDR3 length: 14 amino acids. Trimming took off 4 bases at V and 0 bases at J, with 10 bases between the two ends. As processed by the authors: A classifier for distant metastasis in papillary thyroid cancer was constructed using CDR3 differences observed across clinicopathological groups. Using MiXCR, TCRdb re-called clones from the PCR reads. TCRdb, not the authors, supplied the V and J calls. The repertoire holds roughly 71,000 clones, with 15% to 20% as singletons. Specimen: blood. This clonotype was obtained from a female donor with papillary thyroid cancer or a benign thyroid nodule (not recorded which). Some clones in this sample may be carry-over from other donors' samples. The chain links TRBV5-1 to TRBJ1-1; unclear D gene. CDR3 DNA: TGCGCCAGCAGCAAGGATGGGCTGAACACTGAAGCTTTCTTT. This gives the protein CASSKDGLNTEAFF.